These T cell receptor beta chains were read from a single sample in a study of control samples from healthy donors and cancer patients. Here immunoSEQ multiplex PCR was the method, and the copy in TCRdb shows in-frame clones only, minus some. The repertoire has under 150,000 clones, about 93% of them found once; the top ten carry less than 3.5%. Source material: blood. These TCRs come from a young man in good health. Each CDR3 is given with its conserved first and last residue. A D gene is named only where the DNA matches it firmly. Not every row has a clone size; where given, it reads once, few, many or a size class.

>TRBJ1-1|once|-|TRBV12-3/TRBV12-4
TGTGCCAGCAGCGCCTATGACCCAGAAGCTTTCTTT
CASSAYDPEAFF
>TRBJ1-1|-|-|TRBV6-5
TGTGCCAGCAGTCGGGACGGACGGGGGAACACTGAAGCTTTCTTT
CASSRDGRGNTEAFF
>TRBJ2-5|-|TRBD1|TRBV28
TGTGCCAGCAGTCCTGACAGGGAACAGACCCAGTACTTC
CASSPDREQTQYF
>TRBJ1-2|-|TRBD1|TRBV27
TGTGCCAGCAAGGCAGGGGGCTTCAATGGCTACACCTTC
CASKAGGFNGYTF
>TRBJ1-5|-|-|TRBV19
TGTGCCAGTAGTATAGGAGTCGTACAGGATCAGCCCCAGCATTTT
CASSIGVVQDQPQHF
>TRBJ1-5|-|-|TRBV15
TGTGCCACCAGCAGAACTGAGGCTTATAGCAATCAGCCCCAGCATTTT
CATSRTEAYSNQPQHF
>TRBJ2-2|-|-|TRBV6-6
TGTGCCAGCAGTATCATAGGGTTGGTACTTTCGGGGGAGCTGTTTTTT
CASSIIGLVLSGELFF
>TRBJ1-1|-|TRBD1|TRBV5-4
TGTGCCAGCAGCTTGGGACAGGGATTCACTGAAGCTTTCTTT
CASSLGQGFTEAFF
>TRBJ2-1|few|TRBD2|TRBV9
TGTGCCAGCAGCGTAGGCGGGGGGGCCTACAATGAGCAGTTCTTC
CASSVGGGAYNEQFF
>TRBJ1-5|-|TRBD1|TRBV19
TGTGCCAGTAGTTACAAGACGGGACAGTCGATGAGGCAGCCCCAGCATTTT
CASSYKTGQSMRQPQHF
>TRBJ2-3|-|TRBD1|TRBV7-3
TGTGCCAGCAGTGACCAGGGGGCGAGCACAGATACGCAGTATTTT
CASSDQGASTDTQYF
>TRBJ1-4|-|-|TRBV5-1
TGCGCCAGCAGCCGTTCAGGTACCGGAGAAAAACTGTTTTTT
CASSRSGTGEKLFF
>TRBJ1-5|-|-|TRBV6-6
TGTGCCAGCACCAACGGGGGGCTCAATCAGCCCCAGCATTTT
CASTNGGLNQPQHF
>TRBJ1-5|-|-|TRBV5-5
TGTGCCAGCGCGGAAAGGGGCAGGGAGCGCAATCAGCCCCAGCATTTT
CASAERGRERNQPQHF
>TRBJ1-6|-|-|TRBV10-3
TGTGCCTCAACTGCTGGGAGCTCCTATAATTCACCCCTCCACTTT
CASTAGSSYNSPLHF
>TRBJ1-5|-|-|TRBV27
TGTGCCAGCAGTTCTACAGGGAACGGACAGCCCCAGCATTTT
CASSSTGNGQPQHF
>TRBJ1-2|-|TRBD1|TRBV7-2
TGTGCCAGCAGCGCGGACAGGGACTGGGGGGGCTACACCTTC
CASSADRDWGGYTF
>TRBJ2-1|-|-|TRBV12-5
TGTGCTAGCAGGGGGGGAGGATACAATGAGCAGTTCTTC
CASRGGGYNEQFF
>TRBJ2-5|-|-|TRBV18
TGTGCCAGCTCCAGCTCCACCGGGACCAAAGAGACCCAGTACTTC
CASSSSTGTKETQYF
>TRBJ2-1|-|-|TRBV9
TGTGCCAGCAGCGTACAAGGCGGGGCCAATGAGCAGTTCTTC
CASSVQGGANEQFF
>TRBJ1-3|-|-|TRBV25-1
TGTGCCAGCCAGGAGCGGGGAAACACCATATATTTT
CASQERGNTIYF
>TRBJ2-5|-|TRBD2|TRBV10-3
TGTGCCATCAGTCAGGGAGGGGAGACCCAGTACTTC
CAISQGGETQYF
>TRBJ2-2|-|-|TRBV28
TGTGCCAGCAGTTTCTCATCCAGGGGCGCCGGGGAGCTGTTTTTT
CASSFSSRGAGELFF
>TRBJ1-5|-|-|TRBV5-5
TGTGCCAGCAGCTTGTGGGGGGGCCGCAATCAGCCCCAGCATTTT
CASSLWGGRNQPQHF
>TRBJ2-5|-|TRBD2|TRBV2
TGTGCCAGCAGTGAAGCTAGCGGGGTGGGGGCAGGGACCCAGTACTTC
CASSEASGVGAGTQYF
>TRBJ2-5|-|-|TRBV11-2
TGTGCCAGCAGCTTAGGATCGAATCGGAGGTACTTC
CASSLGSNRRYF
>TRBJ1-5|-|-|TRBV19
TGTGCCAGTAGTACAGGAACCTTTCAGCCCCAGCATTTT
CASSTGTFQPQHF
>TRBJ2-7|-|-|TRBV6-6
TGTGCCAGCAGTTACTCTCTAGGAGACTACGAGCAGTACTTC
CASSYSLGDYEQYF
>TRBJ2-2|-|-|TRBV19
TGTGCCAGTAGTATCCAGTTACGGGGCGGGGAGCTGTTTTTT
CASSIQLRGGELFF
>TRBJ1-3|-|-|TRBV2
TGTGCCAGCAGTGAACTCTCCAGGGGCGGAAACACCATATATTTT
CASSELSRGGNTIYF
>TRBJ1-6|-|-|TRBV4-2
TGTGCCAGCAGCCGAGGAGGGTCCTCCTATAATTCACCCCTCCACTTT
CASSRGGSSYNSPLHF
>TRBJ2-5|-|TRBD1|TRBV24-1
TGTGCCACCGGGGACAGGGGTGACCAAGAGACCCAGTACTTC
CATGDRGDQETQYF
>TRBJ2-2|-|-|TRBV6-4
TGTGCCAGCAGGGAACAGACTTACACCGGGGAGCTGTTTTTT
CASREQTYTGELFF
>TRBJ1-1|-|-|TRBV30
TGTGCCTTCTTAAAGGGGGGAGCCACTGAAGCTTTCTTT
CAFLKGGATEAFF
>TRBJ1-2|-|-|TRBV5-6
TGTGCCAGCAGCTTGACGGCAGGGCGCATCTATGGCTACACCTTC
CASSLTAGRIYGYTF
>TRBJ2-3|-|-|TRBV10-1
TGCGCCAGCAGTGAACAGACAGATACGCAGTATTTT
CASSEQTDTQYF
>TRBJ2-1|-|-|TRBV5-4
TGTGCCAGCAGCTCGCGGGACTCCGCCTACAATGAGCAGTTCTTC
CASSSRDSAYNEQFF
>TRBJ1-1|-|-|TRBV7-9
TGTGCCAGCAGCTTTTCGGGGCACGATGAAGCTTTCTTT
CASSFSGHDEAFF
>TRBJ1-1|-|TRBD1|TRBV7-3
TGTGCCAGCAGCGCCACCCCCGGGACAGGGGACATGAACACTGAAGCTTTCTTT
CASSATPGTGDMNTEAFF
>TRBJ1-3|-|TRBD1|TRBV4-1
TGCGCCAGCAGCCAAGATTTCGGACAGGCTTTCTCTGGAAACACCATATATTTT
CASSQDFGQAFSGNTIYF
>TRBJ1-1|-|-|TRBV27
TGTGCCAGCAGTCCGAGCCCGTTCCCAGGGAGCTACACTGAAGCTTTCTTT
CASSPSPFPGSYTEAFF
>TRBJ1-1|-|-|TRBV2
TGTGCCAGCACTTCGACGGGGGAAGCTTTCTTT
CASTSTGEAFF
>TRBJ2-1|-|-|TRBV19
TGTGCCAGTAGTCGATCCGGGACGAAGCTCTCCTACAATGAGCAGTTCTTC
CASSRSGTKLSYNEQFF
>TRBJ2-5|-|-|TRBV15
TGTGCCACCAGCAGAACCCAGGGGATGGAGACCCAGTACTTC
CATSRTQGMETQYF
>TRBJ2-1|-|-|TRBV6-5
TGTGCCAGCAGTTACCAATCCTATAGCGATGAGCAGTTCTTC
CASSYQSYSDEQFF
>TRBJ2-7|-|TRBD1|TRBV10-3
TGTGCCATCAGAGAAAGACAGGGGACCCCTTCCTACGAGCAGTACTTC
CAIRERQGTPSYEQYF
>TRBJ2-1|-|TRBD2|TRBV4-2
TGTGCCAGCAGCCAAGGCGTAGCGGGGTACAATGAGCAGTTCTTC
CASSQGVAGYNEQFF